This T cell receptor beta chain was documented in a study of blood T cells in healthy people across ages (dated by TCRdb to between 2015 and 2016). In the study overall: In model experiments, roughly one uniquely barcoded TCR beta cDNA molecule per two T cells was captured by template switching. To track age-related changes in TCR beta repertoire diversity, the study relied on deep sequencing normalized with unique cDNA molecular identifiers. Donors were grouped into four age groups: young (average approximately 16 years), middle-aged (39), aged (approximately 67) and long-lived (about 89). To avoid experimental bias, donors of different ages were randomly spread across the sequencing lanes. The study analyzed two additional independent replicas of 1 million unique cDNA reads from the same blood draw for two donors, one aged 18 to 29 and one aged 80 or older. Broad study findings and their caveats: There was a strong correlation between observed TCR beta diversity and the percentage of naive T cells measured by flow cytometry. The long-lived group showed more naive CD4+ T cells, fewer expanded clones and increased TCR diversity than the aged group, suggesting age selection. Conclusive comparison of naive and antigen-experienced compartments was prevented by the profiling of bulk unsorted PBMCs. As age increased, observed TCR beta diversity per million T cells dropped in a roughly linear way, and a significant reduction was already evident by age approximately 40. The CMV infection status of donors was not known, potentially confounding age-related changes in expanded clonotypes. Estimates of total diversity based on one million sequenced T cells were considered lower bounds and underestimates.

The CDR3 runs 14 amino acids, cysteine and phenylalanine included. The entry retains the CDR3 DNA only, 42 bases that are in frame from base 1. The germline V gene provides CDR1 SGHVS and CDR2 FNYEAQ. Germline trimming: 7 bases from V, 6 bases from J; junction bases outside gene matches: 7. Systemically healthy Caucasian individuals from Russia, 39 in total and aged roughly 6 to 100 years, were included as donors. About 10 milliliters of peripheral blood were drawn from each donor into EDTA-treated Vacutainer tubes. Ficoll-Paque density-gradient centrifugation was used to isolate PBMCs, with at least 6.5 million per sample. Total RNA was extracted from PBMCs with Trizol reagent, with at least 5.5 micrograms obtained per sample. For every donor, an aliquot of PBMCs went through flow cytometry to measure the percentages of naive CD45RAhigh/CD27high T cells. This clonotype was detected ten times or more. Its antigen is unknown. No base quality information exists; no much larger clone differs at one position.

Library creation used 5' RACE. The reads were generated on an Illumina HiSeq 2500. A second PCR of 7 to 11 cycles was performed with a sample-barcoded 5' primer and a J-beta primer mix. A unique molecular identifier was introduced onto each TCR beta cDNA molecule by a template-switch 5' adaptor carrying 12 random nucleotides. Each sample yielded at least 3 million CDR3-containing paired-end reads. All of the RNA was converted into first-strand cDNA using the Mint cDNA synthesis kit, with a TRBC-specific oligonucleotide serving as the primer. Following uracil-DNA glycosylase treatment, a first 18-cycle PCR with universal primers M1SS and BC2_uni_R was performed on all cDNA. As for how the authors treated the data: Each sample was normalized by randomly selecting 1 million high-quality reads, each carrying a distinct molecular identifier. Reads with shared molecular identifiers were discarded instead of being binned into consensus sequences. MiTCR, with a Q25 quality threshold and the strictest error-elimination algorithm, was used for CDR3 identification, clonotype clustering and error correction. A nonparametric unseen species model using Euler transformation provided a lower-bound estimate of total TCR beta diversity. In-frame beta chains were kept once TCRdb had trimmed the public reads at Q25 with fastp and called clones with MiXCR. Merged by CDR3 protein, the rows form single entries marked with the most common genes and DNA. TCRdb assigned the V and J calls; the authors' analysis was not used. The sample data list hundreds of thousands of distinct CDR3 sequences, and less than 35% of these were observed just once. 15% to 18% of the sample is held by the ten biggest clonotypes.

Sequenced input: blood. The clonotype was recovered from a woman of 80 years or more in good health. The chain uses TRBV7-6 and TRBJ1-2, with 11 bases matching TRBD1. The DNA is as follows: TGTGCCAGCACCCAGGACAGGGGGCAGGATGGCTACACCTTC. This translates into CASTQDRGQDGYTF.